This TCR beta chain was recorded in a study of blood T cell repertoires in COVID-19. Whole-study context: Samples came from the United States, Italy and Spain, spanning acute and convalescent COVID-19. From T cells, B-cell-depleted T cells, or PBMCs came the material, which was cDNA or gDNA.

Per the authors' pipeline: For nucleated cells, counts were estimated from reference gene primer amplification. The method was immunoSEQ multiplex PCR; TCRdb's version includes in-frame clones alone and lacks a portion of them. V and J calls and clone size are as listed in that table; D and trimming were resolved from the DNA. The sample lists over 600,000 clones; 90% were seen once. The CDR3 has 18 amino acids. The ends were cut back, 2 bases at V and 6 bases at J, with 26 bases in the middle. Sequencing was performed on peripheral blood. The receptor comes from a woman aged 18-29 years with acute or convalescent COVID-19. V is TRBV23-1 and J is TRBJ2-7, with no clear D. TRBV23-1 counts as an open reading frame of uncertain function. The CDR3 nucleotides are TGCGCCAGCAGTCAAAGGTCGTCTAGGCTCGGCCCCTTCGTCGAGCAGTACTTC. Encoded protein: CASSQRSSRLGPFVEQYF.